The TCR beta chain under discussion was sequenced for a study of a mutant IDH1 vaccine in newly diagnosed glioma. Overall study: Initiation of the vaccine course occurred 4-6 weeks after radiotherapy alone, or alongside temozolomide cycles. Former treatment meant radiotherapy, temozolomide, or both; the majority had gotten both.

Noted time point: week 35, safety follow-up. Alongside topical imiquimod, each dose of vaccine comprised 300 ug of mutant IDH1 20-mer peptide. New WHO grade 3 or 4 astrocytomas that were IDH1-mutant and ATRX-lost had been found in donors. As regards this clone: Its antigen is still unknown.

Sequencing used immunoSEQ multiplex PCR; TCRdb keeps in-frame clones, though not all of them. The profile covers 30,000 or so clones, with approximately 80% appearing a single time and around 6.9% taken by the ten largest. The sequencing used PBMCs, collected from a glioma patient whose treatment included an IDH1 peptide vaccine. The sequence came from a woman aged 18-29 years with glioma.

In DNA, the CDR3 is TGTGCCTGGAGTAGGGCCGCGAACACTGAAGCTTTCTTT. It codes for CAWSRAANTEAFF. The rearrangement joins TRBV30 to TRBJ1-1; D not certain. Between the trimmed V and J ends, which lost 2 bases and 1 base, there was a span of 8 bases. The germline CDR1 and CDR2 sequences are GTSNPN and SVGIG (reference sequence). The CDR3 contains 13 residues. Full variable domain (rest looked up from reference TRBV30 and TRBJ1-1): SQTIHQWPATLVQPVGSPLSLECTVEGTSNPNLYWYRQAAGRGLQLLFYSVGIGQISSEVPQNLSASRPQDRQFILSSKKLLLSDSGFYLCAWSRAANTEAFFGQGTRLTVV.